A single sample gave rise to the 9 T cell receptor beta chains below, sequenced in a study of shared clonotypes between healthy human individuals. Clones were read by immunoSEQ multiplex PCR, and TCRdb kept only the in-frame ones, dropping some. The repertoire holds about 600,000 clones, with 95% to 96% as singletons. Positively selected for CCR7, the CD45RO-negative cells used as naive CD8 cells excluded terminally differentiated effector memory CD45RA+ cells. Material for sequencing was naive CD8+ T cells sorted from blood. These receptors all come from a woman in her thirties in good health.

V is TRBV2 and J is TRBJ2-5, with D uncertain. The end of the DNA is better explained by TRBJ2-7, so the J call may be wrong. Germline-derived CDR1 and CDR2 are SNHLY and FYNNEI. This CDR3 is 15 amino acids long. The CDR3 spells CASSEERRSSYEQYF. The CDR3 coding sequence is TGTGCCAGCAGTGAAGAGCGCAGGAGCTCCTACGAGCAGTACTTC.

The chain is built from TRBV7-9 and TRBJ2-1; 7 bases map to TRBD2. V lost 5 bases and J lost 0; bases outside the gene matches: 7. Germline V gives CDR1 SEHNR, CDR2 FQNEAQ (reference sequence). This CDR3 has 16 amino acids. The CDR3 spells CASSATSKSSYNEQFF. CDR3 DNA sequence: TGTGCCAGCAGCGCGACTAGCAAGAGCTCCTACAATGAGCAGTTCTTC.

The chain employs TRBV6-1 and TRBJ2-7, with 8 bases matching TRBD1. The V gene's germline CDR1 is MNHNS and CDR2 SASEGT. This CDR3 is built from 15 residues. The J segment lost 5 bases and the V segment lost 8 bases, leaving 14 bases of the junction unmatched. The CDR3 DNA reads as TGTGCCAGCGCCATAGATTACAGGGGGAACCACGAGCAGTACTTC. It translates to CASAIDYRGNHEQYF.

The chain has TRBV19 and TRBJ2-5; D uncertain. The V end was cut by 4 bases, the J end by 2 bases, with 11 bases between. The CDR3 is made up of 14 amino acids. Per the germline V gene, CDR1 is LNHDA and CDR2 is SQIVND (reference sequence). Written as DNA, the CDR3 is TGTGCCAGTAGTAGCAGACGGATACAAGAGACCCAGTACTTC. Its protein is CASSSRRIQETQYF.

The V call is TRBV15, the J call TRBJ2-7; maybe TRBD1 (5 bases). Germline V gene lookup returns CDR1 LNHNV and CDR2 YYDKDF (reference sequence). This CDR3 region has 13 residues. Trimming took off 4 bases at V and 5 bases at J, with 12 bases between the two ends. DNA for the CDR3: TGTGCCACCAGCATGGGTGGGGCCAACGAGCAGTACTTC. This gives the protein CATSMGGANEQYF.

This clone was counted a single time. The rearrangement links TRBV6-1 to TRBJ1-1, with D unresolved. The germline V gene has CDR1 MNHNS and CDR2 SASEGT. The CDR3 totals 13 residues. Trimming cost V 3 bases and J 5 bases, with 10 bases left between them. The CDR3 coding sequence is TGTGCCAGCAGTGATTGGGAGTCGACTGAAGCTTTCTTT. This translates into CASSDWESTEAFF.

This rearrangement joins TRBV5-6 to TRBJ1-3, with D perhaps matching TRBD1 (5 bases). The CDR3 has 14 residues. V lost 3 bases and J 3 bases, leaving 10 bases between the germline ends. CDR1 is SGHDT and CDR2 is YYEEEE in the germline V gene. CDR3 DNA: TGTGCCAGCAGCTGGGGGGTCCTTGGAAACACCATATATTTT. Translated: CASSWGVLGNTIYF.

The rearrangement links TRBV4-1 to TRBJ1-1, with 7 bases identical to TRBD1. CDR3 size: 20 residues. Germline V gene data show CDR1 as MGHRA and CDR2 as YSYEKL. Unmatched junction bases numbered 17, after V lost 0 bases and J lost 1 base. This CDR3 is CASSQDGRGIASGGNTEAFF. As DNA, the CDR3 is TGCGCCAGCAGCCAAGATGGACGAGGGATAGCTTCAGGGGGGAACACTGAAGCTTTCTTT.

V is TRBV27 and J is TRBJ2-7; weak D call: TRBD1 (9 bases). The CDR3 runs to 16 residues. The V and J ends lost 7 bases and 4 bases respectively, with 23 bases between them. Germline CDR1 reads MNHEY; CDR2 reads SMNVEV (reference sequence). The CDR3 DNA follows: TGTGCCAGCATCTCCGGGGGGGGACAGGGTTTATACGAGCAGTACTTC. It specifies CASISGGGQGLYEQYF.